The clone carrying this TCR beta chain came up a few times. In germline, CDR1 is MNHEY, CDR2 SVGAGI. There are 13 residues in the CDR3. V lost 9 bases, J lost 2 bases, and 12 bases lay in between. These data belong to a study of blood T cell repertoires in COVID-19. Overall study context: Sites in the United States, Italy and Spain provided acute and convalescent COVID-19 samples. Nucleic acid was either cDNA or gDNA, and it came from T cells, B-cell-depleted T cells, or PBMCs.

Using immunoSEQ multiplex PCR, the repertoire was profiled, and TCRdb retains in-frame clones only, with some absent. The profile shows 150,000 to 180,000 clones, around three quarters of them singletons. This chain uses TRBV6-5 with TRBJ2-3; perhaps TRBD2 as D (6 bases). The TCR originated in a man at least 80 years old with acute or convalescent COVID-19. Sequenced sample: peripheral blood. This CDR3 is CASTRRVTDTQYF. In DNA form, the CDR3 reads TGTGCCAGTACAAGGAGGGTCACAGATACGCAGTATTTT.